This T cell receptor beta chain was profiled in a study of metastatic and nonmetastatic thyroid tumors (TCRdb year 2020). In terms of the full investigation: For patients with malignant and with benign thyroid disease, the researchers compared repertoires between peripheral blood samples and tumor or nodule tissue samples.

This clone was counted ten times or more. It has no known antigen specificity. There are no base qualities to consult, and no much larger clone falls within one base. What the study reported, not specific to this receptor: In both blood and tumor samples, TCR beta diversity was reported to be significantly higher in malignant tumors than in benign nodules.

Library method: PCR. The sequencer listed for this sample is Illumina HiSeq 4000. High-throughput sequencing was used to profile the TCR beta-chain CDR3 region of each patient. As for the original processing: The researchers built a classifier to tell apart papillary thyroid cancer patients with distant metastasis, based on CDR3 differences among clinicopathological groups. To measure repertoire diversity the researchers used the Shannon index, while the Morisita-Horn index served to gauge how similar the tumor and blood repertoires were. TCRdb ran its own pipeline on the public reads, namely fastp trimming at Q25 and MiXCR clone calling, and kept in-frame beta chains. These V and J calls rely on TCRdb rather than the paper's analysis. In all, the sample holds roughly 23,000 clones, and around 21% of those were seen once. Of the sample, over 10% falls within the top ten clones. The cysteine opens and the phenylalanine closes a CDR3 of 14 amino acids. The CDR3 DNA has 42 bases and is translated from base 1. A distance of 5 bases separates the germline ends of V and J, which lose 5 bases and 0 bases respectively. CDR1 LNHDA and CDR2 SQIVND are derived from the germline V gene (reference sequence).

Before undergoing thyroid surgery, none of the patients had been given any kind of treatment. The study retrospectively analysed patient clinical samples collected from about 2011 to 2018 using T-cell receptor beta sequencing. The sequencing sample was made of blood. Rearrangement joined TRBV19 to TRBJ2-6; possibly the D gene is TRBD2, per 5 matching bases. This TCR derives from a male donor with papillary thyroid cancer or a benign thyroid nodule (not recorded which). Some clones in this sample may be carry-over from other donors' samples. The nucleotides read TGTGCCAGTAGTGAGGGCTCTGGGGCCAACGTCCTGACTTTC. It encodes CASSEGSGANVLTF.